The T cell receptor (beta chain) under discussion was sequenced for a study of blood T cell repertoires in COVID-19. Across the whole study: Sites in the United States, Italy and Spain provided acute and convalescent COVID-19 samples. The analysed material was cDNA or gDNA that came from T cells, B-cell-depleted T cells, or PBMCs.

Germline loops: CDR1 DFQATT, CDR2 SNEGSKA (reference sequence). Unmatched junction bases numbered 20, after V lost 3 bases and J lost 4 bases. This CDR3 has 18 amino acids. Sequencing was performed with immunoSEQ multiplex PCR; in TCRdb, only in-frame clones are kept and a portion is missing. The table has a few hundred thousand clones, more than 75% seen once; the top ten hold more than 6.5%. The sample taken for sequencing was peripheral blood. The receptor was isolated from a woman in her seventies with active or convalescent COVID-19. The chain links TRBV20-1 to TRBJ2-5, with 7 bases lining up with TRBD1. The CDR3 spells CSASWVDLRRGHRETQYF. CDR3 nucleotide sequence: TGCAGTGCTAGTTGGGTCGACCTGCGTAGGGGGCACAGAGAGACCCAGTACTTC.